Sequencing of this T cell receptor (beta chain) was carried out in a study of blood T cell repertoires in COVID-19. In the study overall: PBMCs, B-cell-depleted T cells, or T cells were the source of the cDNA or gDNA that made up the material.

With V trimmed by 4 bases and J by 5 bases, 5 bases remained unmatched. CDR3 size: 14 residues. Germline V gene lookup returns CDR1 MNHEY and CDR2 SVGAGI. The assay was immunoSEQ multiplex PCR, and TCRdb's table has in-frame clones only and misses some. The table lists 140,000 or so clones, around nine tenths of them singletons. Sequencing input: peripheral blood. V usage is TRBV6-5 and J usage is TRBJ2-7; 10 nucleotides align to TRBD1. The clonotype was recovered from a human donor in a cohort sampled during active COVID-19. The CDR3 DNA reads TGTGCCAGCAGTTTGGACAGGGGGTCCCACGAGCAGTACTTC. Protein: CASSLDRGSHEQYF.